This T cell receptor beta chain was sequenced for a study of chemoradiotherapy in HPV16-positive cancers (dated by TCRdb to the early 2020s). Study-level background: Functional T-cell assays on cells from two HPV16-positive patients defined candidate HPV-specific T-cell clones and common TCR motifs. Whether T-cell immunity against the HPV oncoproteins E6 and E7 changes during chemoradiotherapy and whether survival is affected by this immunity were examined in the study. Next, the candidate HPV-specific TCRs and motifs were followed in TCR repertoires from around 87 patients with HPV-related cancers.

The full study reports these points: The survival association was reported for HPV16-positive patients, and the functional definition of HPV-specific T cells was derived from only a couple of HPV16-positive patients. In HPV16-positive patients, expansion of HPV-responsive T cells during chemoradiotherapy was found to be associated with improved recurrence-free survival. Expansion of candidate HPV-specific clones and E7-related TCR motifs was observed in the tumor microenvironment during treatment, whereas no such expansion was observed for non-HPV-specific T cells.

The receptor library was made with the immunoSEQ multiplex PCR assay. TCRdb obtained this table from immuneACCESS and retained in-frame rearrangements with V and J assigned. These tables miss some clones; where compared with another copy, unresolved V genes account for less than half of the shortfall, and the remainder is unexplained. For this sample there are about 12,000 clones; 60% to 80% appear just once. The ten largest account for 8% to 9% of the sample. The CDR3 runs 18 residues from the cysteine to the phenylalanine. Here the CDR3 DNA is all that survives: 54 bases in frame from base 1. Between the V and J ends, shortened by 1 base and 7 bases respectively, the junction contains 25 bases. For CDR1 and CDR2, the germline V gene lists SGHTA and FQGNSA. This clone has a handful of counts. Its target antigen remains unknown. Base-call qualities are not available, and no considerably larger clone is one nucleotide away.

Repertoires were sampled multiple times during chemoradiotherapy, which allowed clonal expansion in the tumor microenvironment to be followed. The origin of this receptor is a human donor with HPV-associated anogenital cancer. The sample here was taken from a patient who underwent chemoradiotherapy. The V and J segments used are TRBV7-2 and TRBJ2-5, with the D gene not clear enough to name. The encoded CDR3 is CASSLGFTSGGRDWTQYF. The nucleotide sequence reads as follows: TGTGCCAGCAGCTTAGGTTTCACCTCTGGCGGTCGCGATTGGACCCAGTACTTC.